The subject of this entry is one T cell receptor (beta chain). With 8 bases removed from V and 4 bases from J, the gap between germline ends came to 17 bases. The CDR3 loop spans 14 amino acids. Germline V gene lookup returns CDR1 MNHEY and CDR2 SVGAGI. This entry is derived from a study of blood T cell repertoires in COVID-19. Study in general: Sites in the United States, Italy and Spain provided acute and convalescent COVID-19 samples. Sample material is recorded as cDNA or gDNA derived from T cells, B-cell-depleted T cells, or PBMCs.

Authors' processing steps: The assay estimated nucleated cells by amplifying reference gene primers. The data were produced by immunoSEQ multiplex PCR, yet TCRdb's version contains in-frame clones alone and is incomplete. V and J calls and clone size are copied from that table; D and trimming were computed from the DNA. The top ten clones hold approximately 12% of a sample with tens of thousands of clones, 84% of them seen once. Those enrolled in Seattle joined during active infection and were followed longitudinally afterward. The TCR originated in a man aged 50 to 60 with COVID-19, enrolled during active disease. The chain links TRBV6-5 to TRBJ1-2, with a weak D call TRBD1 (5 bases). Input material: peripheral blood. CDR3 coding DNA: TGTGCCAGCGGGGGGAAGGGGTCAGTCTATGGCTACACCTTC. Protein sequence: CASGGKGSVYGYTF.